One sample yielded the 31 T cell receptor beta chains listed below, sequenced in a study of blood T cell repertoires in COVID-19. The repertoire was sequenced with immunoSEQ multiplex PCR; TCRdb's copy has only in-frame clones and lacks some. This repertoire shows approximately 200,000 clones, approximately 90% found once; its top ten account for about 1.3%. Sequences were obtained from PBMCs or T cells enriched from blood (not recorded which). These receptors all stem from a man aged 30 to 39 who had recovered from COVID-19.

The V gene is TRBV30, the J gene TRBJ2-1; 9 bases are shared with TRBD1. Germline CDR1 and CDR2: GTSNPN and SVGIG (reference sequence). The CDR3 is 15 residues long. The junction had 6 bases not matched to a gene; V was cut back by 4 bases and J by 2 bases. The CDR3, as DNA: TGTGCCTGGACTGACGGGACAGGGCCCTACAATGAGCAGTTCTTC. Amino acid sequence: CAWTDGTGPYNEQFF.

The V and J genes are TRBV5-1 and TRBJ2-2; 8 bases line up with TRBD2. The CDR3 length is 15 residues. Trimming took 0 bases from V and 6 from J; bases not matched to a gene: 4. Germline V lookup: CDR1 SGHRS, CDR2 YFSETQ. CDR3 region: CASSLGPAGAGELFF. CDR3 nucleotides: TGCGCCAGCAGCTTGGGTCCAGCGGGAGCCGGGGAGCTGTTTTTT. Full variable domain (outside the CDR3, taken from reference TRBV5-1 and TRBJ2-2): KAGVTQTPRYLIKTRGQQVTLSCSPISGHRSVSWYQQTPGQGLQFLFEYFSETQRNKGNFPGRFSGRQFSNSRSEMNVSTLELGDSALYLCASSLGPAGAGELFFGEGSRLTVL.

The sample holds one count of this clone. V is TRBV28 and J is TRBJ1-3, with 7 bases identical to TRBD1. CDR1 and CDR2 from the germline V gene are MDHEN and SYDVKM. J lost 7 bases, V lost 3 bases, and 3 bases had no gene match. The CDR3 spans 13 residues. The CDR3 nucleotides are TGTGCCAGCAGTTTTCCGACAGGGAACACCATATATTTT. Its translation is CASSFPTGNTIYF. Drawing the rest from reference TRBV28 and TRBJ1-3, the complete variable domain is DVKVTQSSRYLVKRTGEKVFLECVQDMDHENMFWYRQDPGLGLRLIYFSYDVKMKEKGDIPEGYSVSREKKERFSLILESASTNQTSMYLCASSFPTGNTIYFGEGSWLTVV.

This clone was seen more than once but under ten times. This chain connects TRBV5-6 to TRBJ2-5; tentatively, D is TRBD2 (5 bases). Germline CDR1 is SGHDT and CDR2 is YYEEEE. The CDR3 has 16 amino acids. V was shortened by 1 base and J by 4 bases, with 17 bases between the two germline ends. The CDR3 DNA follows: TGTGCCAGCAGCTTGAAAGGAGGTGCCAGTACAGAGACCCAGTACTTC. Protein sequence: CASSLKGGASTETQYF.

This chain joins TRBV12-3 or TRBV12-4 and TRBJ1-1; D gene uncertain. The CDR3 runs 13 residues. The germline V and J ends were trimmed by 2 bases and 0 bases, with 4 bases remaining between them. The CDR3 protein is CASSLSLNTEAFF. CDR3 in DNA: TGTGCCAGCAGTTTATCGTTGAACACTGAAGCTTTCTTT.

This chain connects TRBV6-5 to TRBJ1-2, with TRBD1 matching 7 bases. CDR3 length equals 13 residues. After removal of 5 bases from V and 3 bases from J, the junction contained 3 bases not matched to a gene. In germline, CDR1 is MNHEY, CDR2 SVGAGI. The CDR3 DNA sequence: TGTGCCAGCAGTCCGGGACAGTACTATGGCTACACCTTC. Its protein product is CASSPGQYYGYTF.

The rearrangement joins TRBV5-1 to TRBJ2-3; 8 nucleotides align to TRBD1. The V gene's germline CDR1 is SGHRS and CDR2 YFSETQ. V trimming: 4 bases; J trimming: 2 bases; junction bases outside the gene matches: 9. This CDR3 spans 16 amino acids. CDR3 sequence (DNA): TGCGCCAGCAGCACACCGGGACAGGCTAACACAGATACGCAGTATTTT. As protein: CASSTPGQANTDTQYF.

J is TRBJ1-3 and V is TRBV7-8; 9 bases are shared with TRBD1. The germline V gene encodes CDR1 SGHVS and CDR2 FQNEAQ. The CDR3 spans 17 residues. Losses at the gene ends were 4 bases for V and 2 bases for J; bases not matched to a gene: 9. CDR3 DNA sequence: TGTGCCAGCAGCTCCCGACAGGGGGTCCGTCCTGGAAACACCATATATTTT. This translates into CASSSRQGVRPGNTIYF.

This clone was seen just once. The chain couples TRBV28 to TRBJ2-1, with 10 bases fitting TRBD1. The V gene's germline CDR1 is MDHEN and CDR2 SYDVKM. The CDR3 extends over 21 amino acids. Germline trimming cut 2 bases from V and 0 bases from J; bases unmatched to any gene: 16. The CDR3 here is CASSLGASGTGAGSSYNEQFF. CDR3 nucleotide sequence: TGTGCCAGCAGTTTAGGGGCCTCCGGGACAGGGGCTGGAAGCTCCTACAATGAGCAGTTCTTC.

Only a few counts were recorded for this clone. In DNA form, the CDR3 reads TGTGCCTGGAGTGGGGGGCTTCAGCCCCAGCATTTT. Residues: CAWSGGLQPQHF. This chain links TRBV30 with TRBJ1-5; D is perhaps TRBD1 (6 bases). Germline lookup yields CDR1 GTSNPN and CDR2 SVGIG (reference sequence). Trimming removed 1 base from V and 6 bases from J, with 7 bases in between. The CDR3 consists of 12 residues.

V gene TRBV4-3 combines with J gene TRBJ2-1; the match to TRBD2 covers 9 bases. The CDR3 is 18 residues long. J lost 8 bases, V lost 0 bases, and 14 bases had no gene match. Germline V gives CDR1 LGHNA, CDR2 YSLEER. CDR3 sequence reads: CASSQDLGRSGSVDEQFF. For the CDR3, the DNA is TGCGCCAGCAGCCAAGATCTTGGGCGTAGCGGGAGCGTCGATGAGCAGTTCTTC.

V is TRBV19 and J is TRBJ1-6, with D hard to call. CDR1 is LNHDA and CDR2 is SQIVND in the germline V gene (reference sequence). This CDR3 has 15 residues. V dropped 6 bases and J dropped 1 base, with 10 bases sitting between them. The CDR3 here is CASSPGASYNSPLHF. The DNA for the CDR3 is TGTGCCAGTAGCCCGGGAGCTTCCTATAATTCACCCCTCCACTTT.

The CDR3 coding sequence is TGTGCCAGCAGAGACACAGGGTCTTATGGCTACACCTTC. Encoded protein: CASRDTGSYGYTF. This sequence joins TRBV9 and TRBJ1-2, with a tentative D call TRBD1 (6 bases). The germline V gene has CDR1 SGDLS and CDR2 YYNGEE. The CDR3 sequence is 13 residues long. V lost 5 bases, J lost 5 bases, and 13 bases lay in between.

J is TRBJ2-7 and V is TRBV5-1; TRBD1 aligns across 8 bases. Trimming cost V 2 bases and J 6 bases; bases outside gene matches: 10. CDR1 and CDR2 from the germline V gene are SGHRS and YFSETQ. The CDR3 runs 15 residues. The CDR3 region has the DNA TGCGCCAGCAGCTTCTCGGACAGGGACCGGGGCGAGCAGTACTTC. Translating gives CASSFSDRDRGEQYF.

V usage is TRBV5-4 and J usage is TRBJ2-1; 8 bases agree with TRBD2. Germline CDR1 SGHNT, CDR2 YYREEE (reference sequence). With 3 bases clipped from V and 7 bases from J, the junction kept 9 bases outside the gene matches. The CDR3 loop spans 15 amino acids. The CDR3 DNA sequence: TGTGCCAGCAGCTCAGGACTAGCAGGGTCGAATGAGCAGTTCTTC. It yields the protein CASSSGLAGSNEQFF.

This clone appeared a single time. This rearrangement joins TRBV10-1 to TRBJ2-2; D remains ambiguous. The CDR3 loop spans 15 amino acids. V gave up 0 bases and J gave up 3 bases, with 8 bases separating them. The germline V gene has CDR1 WNHNN and CDR2 SYGVQD (reference sequence). Written as DNA, the CDR3 is TGCGCCAGCAGTGAGTCGAACGGGTACACCGGGGAGCTGTTTTTT. Its protein product is CASSESNGYTGELFF.

V gene TRBV5-4 combines with J gene TRBJ2-5, with D maybe TRBD1 (6 bases). Germline-derived CDR1 and CDR2 are SGHNT and YYREEE (reference sequence). There are 16 residues in the CDR3. V was trimmed by 3 bases and J by 5 bases, leaving 20 bases between them. Here the CDR3 reads CASSSGSQGGTETQYF. The CDR3 DNA is TGTGCCAGCAGCTCCGGCAGTCAAGGGGGTACGGAGACCCAGTACTTC. The variable domain in full, with the rest retrieved from reference TRBV5-4 and TRBJ2-5, is ETGVTQSPTHLIKTRGQQVTLRCSSQSGHNTVSWYQQALGQGPQFIFQYYREEENGRGNFPPRFSGLQFPNYSSELNVNALELDDSALYLCASSSGSQGGTETQYFGPGTRLLVL.

The genes are TRBV7-9 and TRBJ2-7, with 11 bases identical to TRBD2. Germline V gene data show CDR1 as SEHNR and CDR2 as FQNEAQ (reference sequence). V lost 5 bases to trimming and J lost 4 bases; unmatched junction nucleotides: 16. CDR3 length: 18 residues. CDR3 sequence: CASSISDPGLAVEYEQYF. In DNA form, the CDR3 reads TGTGCCAGCAGCATTAGCGATCCGGGACTAGCGGTGGAATACGAGCAGTACTTC.

This clone occurred once. CDR3 residues: CASSPGRLAGGDTQYF. In DNA, the CDR3 is TGTGCCAGCAGCCCCGGGCGCCTAGCGGGAGGGGATACGCAGTATTTT. The chain combines TRBV9 with TRBJ2-3; 12 bases are shared with TRBD2. Looked up from germline, CDR1 is SGDLS and CDR2 is YYNGEE. The junction had 9 bases not matched to a gene; V was cut back by 4 bases and J by 6 bases. The length of the CDR3 is 16 residues.

The V call is TRBV5-1, the J call TRBJ2-7, with 9 bases aligning to TRBD1. The germline CDR1 and CDR2 sequences are SGHRS and YFSETQ. V lost 4 bases to trimming and J lost 7 bases; unmatched junction nucleotides: 6. The CDR3 contains 13 residues. DNA for the CDR3: TGCGCCAGCAGCGTTGACAGGGGGATTGAGCAGTACTTC. Amino acids: CASSVDRGIEQYF.

This clone showed up just once. The chain is built from TRBV7-6 and TRBJ1-1; 8 nucleotides align to TRBD1. V lost 5 bases and J lost 3; bases outside the gene matches: 8. The CDR3 is made up of 15 amino acids. Germline lookup yields CDR1 SGHVS and CDR2 FNYEAQ. The CDR3 bases are TGTGCCAGCAGCAGCAGGGGGCTGGGTGACACTGAAGCTTTCTTT. Protein: CASSSRGLGDTEAFF. The full variable domain, its missing parts supplied by reference TRBV7-6 and TRBJ1-1, is GAGVSQSPRYKVTKRGQDVALRCDPISGHVSLYWYRQALGQGPEFLTYFNYEAQQDKSGLPNDRFSAERPEGSISTLTIQRTEQRDSAMYRCASSSRGLGDTEAFFGQGTRLTVV.

This chain connects TRBV7-2 to TRBJ1-5, with 8 bases that match TRBD1. Germline V gene lookup returns CDR1 SGHTA and CDR2 FQGNSA. With 7 bases clipped from V and 4 bases from J, the junction kept 12 bases outside the gene matches. The CDR3 spans 16 residues. The CDR3 loop is CASTHPDRGTNQPQHF. In DNA form, the CDR3 reads TGTGCCAGCACCCATCCCGACAGGGGTACTAATCAGCCCCAGCATTTT.

The chain joins TRBV11-2 to TRBJ1-4; the D is unclear. This CDR3 spans 15 amino acids. The V end was cut by 0 bases, the J end by 5 bases, with 10 bases between. The germline V gene encodes CDR1 SGHAT and CDR2 FQNNGV. The CDR3 sequence is CASSLDGKNNEKLFF. CDR3 sequence (DNA): TGTGCCAGCAGCTTAGACGGGAAAAACAATGAAAAACTGTTTTTT. Variable domain in full (rest from reference TRBV11-2 and TRBJ1-4): EAGVAQSPRYKIIEKRQSVAFWCNPISGHATLYWYQQILGQGPKLLIQFQNNGVVDDSQLPKDRFSAERLKGVDSTLKIQPAKLEDSAVYLCASSLDGKNNEKLFFGSGTQLSVL.

This chain uses TRBV24-1 with TRBJ1-5; D might be TRBD1 (6 bases). The CDR3 runs to 15 residues. Germline V lookup: CDR1 KGHDR, CDR2 SFDVKD. Trimming removed 9 bases from V and 5 bases from J, with 19 bases in between. CDR3 DNA: TGTGCCACCCGCGGCGTCCCAGGGGAATATCAGCCCCAGCATTTT. It translates to CATRGVPGEYQPQHF.

This clone was seen a single time. The chain carries TRBV28 and TRBJ1-5; D gene uncertain. This CDR3 spans 11 amino acids. Between the trimmed V and J ends, which lost 6 bases and 4 bases, there was a span of 4 bases. Per germline, CDR1 MDHEN and CDR2 SYDVKM. The CDR3 protein is CASSRNQPQHF. The CDR3 nucleotides are TGTGCCAGCAGCCGTAATCAGCCCCAGCATTTT. The full variable domain, rest sourced from reference TRBV28 and TRBJ1-5, is DVKVTQSSRYLVKRTGEKVFLECVQDMDHENMFWYRQDPGLGLRLIYFSYDVKMKEKGDIPEGYSVSREKKERFSLILESASTNQTSMYLCASSRNQPQHFGDGTRLSIL.

The chain uses TRBV6-2 or TRBV6-3 and TRBJ1-5; D call uncertain. CDR3 size: 14 residues. V lost 5 bases and J 6 bases, leaving 14 bases between the germline ends. The germline gives CDR1 MNHEY, CDR2 SVGEGT. The CDR3 here is CASSSGRGGQPQHF. The DNA of the CDR3 is TGTGCCAGCAGTAGTGGTCGAGGAGGTCAGCCCCAGCATTTT.

A single count supports this clone. The V and J genes are TRBV4-1 and TRBJ1-4; 7 bases are a match to TRBD1. The CDR3 consists of 17 residues. Looked up from germline, CDR1 is MGHRA and CDR2 is YSYEKL. V shed 0 bases and J 4 bases; nucleotides not matched to a gene: 8. CDR3 sequence reads: CASSQDPGTALNEKLFF. The CDR3 DNA sequence: TGCGCCAGCAGCCAAGATCCCGGGACAGCTCTTAATGAAAAACTGTTTTTT.

The chain carries TRBV30 and TRBJ1-6; 10 bases map to TRBD1. Per germline, CDR1 GTSNPN and CDR2 SVGIG (reference sequence). The CDR3 contains 14 residues. Trimming at V came to 1 base and at J to 8 bases, leaving 2 bases not matched to a gene. CDR3 coding DNA: TGTGCCTGGAGTGAGACAGGGGGCTATTCACCCCTCCACTTT. This codes for CAWSETGGYSPLHF.

The gene calls are TRBV5-1 and TRBJ2-2; 11 bases are a match to TRBD2. After removal of 2 bases from V and 3 bases from J, the junction contained 0 bases not matched to a gene. The CDR3 has 15 residues. Germline CDR1 reads SGHRS; CDR2 reads YFSETQ. For the CDR3, the DNA is TGCGCCAGCAGCTTACTAGCGGGGGACACCGGGGAGCTGTTTTTT. Protein product: CASSLLAGDTGELFF.

This chain connects TRBV30 to TRBJ2-6, with TRBD2 identical over 8 bases. Losses at the gene ends were 2 bases for V and 3 bases for J; bases not matched to a gene: 6. The CDR3 extends over 16 amino acids. Per the germline V gene, CDR1 is GTSNPN and CDR2 is SVGIG (reference sequence). CDR3 protein: CAWSPGGDVGANVLTF. In DNA form, the CDR3 reads TGTGCCTGGAGTCCGGGAGGGGATGTTGGGGCCAACGTCCTGACTTTC.

The V and J genes are TRBV5-1 and TRBJ2-7; 7 bases agree with TRBD1. V was pared by 4 bases and J by 3 bases, with 13 bases of the junction left unmatched. This CDR3 has 16 amino acids. Looked up from germline, CDR1 is SGHRS and CDR2 is YFSETQ. CDR3 region: CASSLGTAPGVYEQYF. In DNA, the CDR3 is TGCGCCAGCAGCCTAGGGACAGCCCCCGGGGTCTACGAGCAGTACTTC. Based on the CDR3 plus reference TRBV5-1 and TRBJ2-7, the full variable domain is KAGVTQTPRYLIKTRGQQVTLSCSPISGHRSVSWYQQTPGQGLQFLFEYFSETQRNKGNFPGRFSGRQFSNSRSEMNVSTLELGDSALYLCASSLGTAPGVYEQYFGPGTRLTVT.